This T cell receptor (beta chain) was sequenced during a study of blood T cell repertoires in COVID-19. Profiling relied on immunoSEQ multiplex PCR, and the TCRdb table lists in-frame clones only, not all of them. The data hold about 270,000 clones, with about four fifths observed a single time. The CDR3 runs to 13 residues. From germline, CDR1 is GTSNPN and CDR2 SVGIG (reference sequence). Trimming took 1 base from V and 9 from J; bases not matched to a gene: 7. The source is a woman aged 18-29 years with acute or convalescent COVID-19. The chain links TRBV30 to TRBJ2-5; 8 bases agree with TRBD2. The sequenced sample consisted of peripheral blood. For the CDR3, the DNA is TGTGCCTGGAGTGGGGGTAGCGGGGCCCCCCAGTACTTC. As protein: CAWSGGSGAPQYF.